Listed below are T cell receptor beta chains from one sample, sequenced in a study of T cells in localized non-small cell lung cancer. The data were produced by immunoSEQ multiplex PCR, yet TCRdb's version contains in-frame clones alone and is incomplete. The table records some 53,000 clones, around 86% of them present only once. The specimen was peripheral blood, collected before any cancer treatment. Receptors originate from a male donor aged 60 or over with stage III squamous cell lung carcinoma. CDR3s include the opening cysteine and the closing phenylalanine or tryptophan. A D gene is named only where the DNA matches it firmly. Only part of the rows carry a size: once, few, many, or a class if the clone is expanded.

J gene: TRBJ1-2; V gene: TRBV5-4; D gene: TRBD1; clone size: -; CDR3 protein: CASRTGSNYGYTF; CDR3 DNA: TGTGCCAGCAGGACAGGGTCTAACTATGGCTACACCTTC
J gene: TRBJ1-1; V gene: TRBV2; D gene: -; clone size: -; CDR3 protein: CASSEARGQNTEAFF; CDR3 DNA: TGTGCCAGCAGTGAAGCGCGGGGGCAGAACACTGAAGCTTTCTTT
J gene: TRBJ1-1; V gene: TRBV11-3; D gene: -; clone size: -; CDR3 protein: CASSYGVGGTEAFF; CDR3 DNA: TGTGCCAGCAGCTATGGGGTGGGGGGCACTGAAGCTTTCTTT
J gene: TRBJ1-6; V gene: TRBV6-5; D gene: -; clone size: -; CDR3 protein: CASRGGGKESPLHF; CDR3 DNA: TGTGCCAGCAGGGGCGGGGGGAAGGAATCACCCCTCCACTTT
J gene: TRBJ2-1; V gene: TRBV19; D gene: TRBD1; clone size: few; CDR3 protein: CASSIDTGVHDYNEQFF; CDR3 DNA: TGTGCCAGTAGTATAGATACAGGGGTCCACGACTACAATGAGCAGTTCTTC
J gene: TRBJ2-6; V gene: TRBV7-9; D gene: -; clone size: -; CDR3 protein: CASSLDGPSGANVLTF; CDR3 DNA: TGTGCCAGCAGCTTAGACGGCCCCTCTGGGGCCAACGTCCTGACTTTC
J gene: TRBJ2-1; V gene: TRBV7-2; D gene: -; clone size: -; CDR3 protein: CASSLAYQREQFF; CDR3 DNA: TGTGCCAGCAGCTTAGCCTACCAACGAGAGCAGTTCTTC
J gene: TRBJ2-6; V gene: TRBV18; D gene: -; clone size: -; CDR3 protein: CASSRSGANVLTF; CDR3 DNA: TGTGCCAGCTCACGCTCTGGGGCCAACGTCCTGACTTTC
J gene: TRBJ2-5; V gene: TRBV4-1; D gene: -; clone size: -; CDR3 protein: CASSQAGTVDETQYF; CDR3 DNA: TGCGCCAGCAGCCAAGCCGGGACGGTAGACGAGACCCAGTACTTC
J gene: TRBJ1-1; V gene: TRBV4-3; D gene: TRBD1; clone size: -; CDR3 protein: CASSQDPAGGLLKAFF; CDR3 DNA: TGCGCCAGCAGCCAAGATCCCGCAGGGGGACTGCTTAAAGCTTTCTTT
J gene: TRBJ1-1; V gene: TRBV19; D gene: -; clone size: -; CDR3 protein: CASTGQLSRDTEAFF; CDR3 DNA: TGTGCCAGTACAGGACAGCTATCGAGGGACACTGAAGCTTTCTTT
J gene: TRBJ1-1; V gene: TRBV18; D gene: -; clone size: -; CDR3 protein: CASSPGNTEAFF; CDR3 DNA: TGTGCCAGCTCGCCAGGTAACACTGAAGCTTTCTTT
J gene: TRBJ2-2; V gene: TRBV7-6; D gene: -; clone size: -; CDR3 protein: CASSLGGSGSFSGTGELFF; CDR3 DNA: TGTGCCAGCAGCTTAGGTGGTAGCGGCTCTTTCAGCGGCACCGGGGAGCTGTTTTTT
J gene: TRBJ1-3; V gene: TRBV18; D gene: -; clone size: -; CDR3 protein: CASSPLPAGDSGNTIYF; CDR3 DNA: TGTGCCAGCTCACCGCTACCGGCAGGGGATTCCGGAAACACCATATATTTT
J gene: TRBJ1-1; V gene: TRBV15; D gene: -; clone size: -; CDR3 protein: CATSRGGGMNTEAFF; CDR3 DNA: TGTGCCACCAGCAGAGGGGGGGGAATGAACACTGAAGCTTTCTTT
J gene: TRBJ1-2; V gene: TRBV4-1; D gene: TRBD1; clone size: few; CDR3 protein: CASSQDPNLSGQGNYGYTF; CDR3 DNA: TGCGCCAGCAGCCAAGATCCTAATCTTTCGGGACAGGGTAACTACGGCTACACCTTC
J gene: TRBJ2-3; V gene: TRBV7-2; D gene: TRBD2; clone size: -; CDR3 protein: CASSRGLAGTDTQYF; CDR3 DNA: TGTGCCAGCAGCCGGGGACTAGCGGGAACAGATACGCAGTATTTT
J gene: TRBJ2-7; V gene: TRBV4-3; D gene: -; clone size: -; CDR3 protein: CASSQGRMETEQYF; CDR3 DNA: TGCGCCAGCAGCCAAGGACGGATGGAGACGGAGCAGTACTTC
J gene: TRBJ1-5; V gene: TRBV27; D gene: TRBD1; clone size: -; CDR3 protein: CASSLLGQEGNQPQHF; CDR3 DNA: TGTGCCAGCAGTTTATTGGGACAGGAGGGCAATCAGCCCCAGCATTTT
J gene: TRBJ1-4; V gene: TRBV6-6; D gene: -; clone size: -; CDR3 protein: CASTQGFEKLFF; CDR3 DNA: TGTGCCAGCACCCAGGGCTTTGAAAAACTGTTTTTT
J gene: TRBJ2-3; V gene: TRBV5-1; D gene: TRBD2; clone size: once; CDR3 protein: CASKTSGGTDTQYF; CDR3 DNA: TGCGCCAGTAAAACTAGCGGGGGGACAGATACGCAGTATTTT
J gene: TRBJ2-3; V gene: TRBV27; D gene: -; clone size: -; CDR3 protein: CASRADTQYF; CDR3 DNA: TGTGCCAGCAGAGCAGATACGCAGTATTTT
J gene: TRBJ2-7; V gene: TRBV29-1; D gene: TRBD2; clone size: -; CDR3 protein: CSVDSGGISYEQYF; CDR3 DNA: TGCAGCGTGGATAGCGGGGGAATCAGCTACGAGCAGTACTTC
J gene: TRBJ2-5; V gene: TRBV18; D gene: TRBD1; clone size: -; CDR3 protein: CASSPGTGFQETQYF; CDR3 DNA: TGTGCCAGCTCACCAGGGACAGGCTTTCAAGAGACCCAGTACTTC
J gene: TRBJ2-7; V gene: TRBV11-2; D gene: -; clone size: -; CDR3 protein: CASSLEGGPSPYEQYF; CDR3 DNA: TGTGCCAGCAGCTTAGAAGGGGGACCGAGCCCCTACGAGCAGTACTTC
J gene: TRBJ1-2; V gene: TRBV7-2; D gene: TRBD1; clone size: once; CDR3 protein: CASSSQGEGGYTF; CDR3 DNA: TGTGCCAGCAGCTCTCAGGGGGAGGGTGGCTACACCTTC